These 26 T cell receptor beta chains share one sample of origin, sequenced in a study of lymphopenia after photon versus proton radiotherapy. Profiled with immunoSEQ multiplex PCR; TCRdb holds only in-frame clones, not every one. The profile shows about 70,000 clones, approximately 87% of them singletons. Material: peripheral blood, obtained from a patient treated with proton-based radiotherapy. The receptors come from a man at least 80 years old with esophageal cancer.

The rearrangement uses TRBV30 and TRBJ1-2; unclear D gene. CDR3 length: 12 residues. Trimming removed 4 bases at V and 6 bases at J, with 12 bases between. Germline values: CDR1 GTSNPN, CDR2 SVGIG (reference sequence). The CDR3 region is CAWMKGLDGYTF. CDR3 nucleotide sequence: TGTGCCTGGATGAAAGGCCTCGATGGCTACACCTTC.

The rearrangement joins TRBV19 to TRBJ2-1, with a tentative D call TRBD2 (7 bases). V was cut by 3 bases and J by 8 bases, with 14 bases left in between. This CDR3 is 14 amino acids long. Germline CDR1 LNHDA, CDR2 SQIVND (reference sequence). The CDR3 spells CASSMGAGEDEQFF. DNA for the CDR3: TGTGCCAGTAGTATGGGGGCGGGAGAAGATGAGCAGTTCTTC. Combining the CDR3 with reference TRBV19 and TRBJ2-1 gives the whole variable domain DGGITQSPKYLFRKEGQNVTLSCEQNLNHDAMYWYRQDPGQGLRLIYYSQIVNDFQKGDIAEGYSVSREKKESFPLTVTSAQKNPTAFYLCASSMGAGEDEQFFGPGTRLTVL.

The chain links TRBV5-1 to TRBJ1-2, with 7 positions matching TRBD1. The CDR3 totals 14 residues. Trimming cost V 4 bases and J 6 bases; bases outside gene matches: 9. CDR1 SGHRS and CDR2 YFSETQ come from the germline V gene. The CDR3 nucleotides are TGCGCCAGCAGCACGGGACTTCAGGGGGATGGCTACACCTTC. Amino acids: CASSTGLQGDGYTF.

Only one count was recorded for this clone. V gene TRBV19 combines with J gene TRBJ2-7, with D possibly matching TRBD1 (7 bases). The V and J ends lost 5 bases and 3 bases respectively, with 14 bases between them. The CDR3 has 14 amino acids. Germline V gene lookup returns CDR1 LNHDA and CDR2 SQIVND (reference sequence). The CDR3 spells CASSRGTDLYEQYF. Here the CDR3 DNA reads TGTGCCAGTAGTCGCGGGACAGATCTCTACGAGCAGTACTTC.

V usage is TRBV10-2 and J usage is TRBJ2-3; maybe TRBD2 (5 bases). Looked up from germline, CDR1 is WSHSY and CDR2 is SAAADI. Trimming stripped 3 bases from V and 0 bases from J, with 13 bases between. There are 16 residues in the CDR3. DNA for the CDR3: TGCGCCAGCAGTGAAAGAGGGATTAGTAGCACAGATACGCAGTATTTT. Its translation is CASSERGISSTDTQYF.

The genes are TRBV5-1 and TRBJ2-7; D is uncertain. Looked up from germline, CDR1 is SGHRS and CDR2 is YFSETQ. V lost 0 bases and J lost 3, with 13 bases in between. The CDR3 consists of 15 residues. CDR3 amino acids: CASSLDGVPDYEQYF. Written as DNA, the CDR3 is TGCGCCAGCAGCTTGGATGGGGTCCCAGACTACGAGCAGTACTTC.

As to this clone: Other DNA variants within this sample encode the same CDR3. The rearrangement links TRBV19 to TRBJ1-1; D uncertain. The CDR3 loop spans 15 amino acids. CDR1 and CDR2 from the germline V gene are LNHDA and SQIVND (reference sequence). With 2 bases removed from V and 2 bases from J, the gap between germline ends came to 12 bases. The DNA of the CDR3 is TGTGCCAGTAGTATACAGATAAAACCTAACACTGAAGCTTTCTTT. It translates to CASSIQIKPNTEAFF. Complete variable domain (other parts from reference TRBV19 and TRBJ1-1): DGGITQSPKYLFRKEGQNVTLSCEQNLNHDAMYWYRQDPGQGLRLIYYSQIVNDFQKGDIAEGYSVSREKKESFPLTVTSAQKNPTAFYLCASSIQIKPNTEAFFGQGTRLTVV.

The CDR3 nucleotides read TGTGCCAGCAGTGAGCATAGGGGCGGGGGGGACAATGAGCAGTTCTTC. Residues: CASSEHRGGGDNEQFF. The rearrangement links TRBV6-4 to TRBJ2-1, with 9 bases lining up with TRBD2. Germline values: CDR1 MRHNA, CDR2 SNTAGT. V was pared by 3 bases and J by 5 bases, with 8 bases of the junction left unmatched. The CDR3 extends over 16 amino acids.

V gene TRBV7-6 combines with J gene TRBJ1-3; D call uncertain. In germline, CDR1 is SGHVS, CDR2 FNYEAQ. The CDR3 extends over 14 amino acids. Trimming removed 2 bases at V and 4 bases at J, with 9 bases between. This CDR3 reads CASSLTISGNTIYF. The CDR3 region has the DNA TGTGCCAGCAGCTTAACGATTTCCGGAAACACCATATATTTT.

The chain uses TRBV6-5 and TRBJ2-7; D possibly corresponds to TRBD2 (6 bases). CDR3 size: 13 residues. Between the trimmed V and J ends, which lost 5 bases and 6 bases, there was a span of 14 bases. CDR1 and CDR2 from the germline V gene are MNHEY and SVGAGI. The CDR3 reads CASSRSGLFEQYF. CDR3 nucleotide sequence: TGTGCCAGCAGTCGCTCGGGACTTTTCGAGCAGTACTTC.

The V and J genes are TRBV27 and TRBJ2-7, with 9 bases lining up with TRBD1. V shed 1 base and J 2 bases; nucleotides not matched to a gene: 0. CDR3 length equals 14 residues. The germline CDR1 and CDR2 sequences are MNHEY and SMNVEV (reference sequence). The CDR3: CASSLWDRAYEQYF. CDR3 DNA: TGTGCCAGCAGTTTATGGGACAGGGCCTACGAGCAGTACTTC.

The chain joins TRBV10-1 to TRBJ2-7; perhaps TRBD1 as D (5 bases). The CDR3 has 13 amino acids. CDR1 is WNHNN, CDR2 SYGVQD, per germline (reference sequence). V lost 4 bases and J 5 bases, leaving 12 bases between the germline ends. The CDR3 loop is CASSAGPLDEQYF. The CDR3 DNA reads as TGCGCCAGCAGTGCAGGGCCCTTGGACGAGCAGTACTTC.

A single count supports this clone. The V call is TRBV18, the J call TRBJ2-7; no clear D. The CDR3 has 14 residues. V was shortened by 5 bases and J by 5 bases, with 16 bases between the two germline ends. Germline CDR1 reads KGHSH; CDR2 reads LQKENI. The CDR3 region is CASSTTALTHEQYF. Here the CDR3 DNA reads TGTGCCAGCTCAACCACCGCACTAACTCACGAGCAGTACTTC.

This chain uses TRBV9 with TRBJ2-2; D may correspond to TRBD1 or TRBD2 (5 bases each). Germline values: CDR1 SGDLS, CDR2 YYNGEE. This CDR3 comprises 16 residues. Trimming shortened V by 0 bases and J by 4 bases, and 13 bases separated the two germline ends. CDR3 amino acids: CASSVAGRGGTGELFF. In DNA form, the CDR3 reads TGTGCCAGCAGCGTAGCGGGACGAGGAGGCACCGGGGAGCTGTTTTTT. Full variable domain (outside the CDR3, taken from reference TRBV9 and TRBJ2-2): DSGVTQTPKHLITATGQRVTLRCSPRSGDLSVYWYQQSLDQGLQFLIQYYNGEERAKGNILERFSAQQFPDLHSELNLSSLELGDSALYFCASSVAGRGGTGELFFGEGSRLTVL.

This clone was picked up one time. The J gene is TRBJ2-2, the V gene TRBV27, with 7 bases that match TRBD1. The CDR3 totals 14 residues. Germline assignment: CDR1 MNHEY and CDR2 SMNVEV (reference sequence). The ends lost 5 bases at V and 3 bases at J; junction bases unmatched: 3. The CDR3 loop is CASSDRVDTGELFF. DNA for the CDR3: TGTGCCAGCAGTGACAGGGTCGACACCGGGGAGCTGTTTTTT.

This chain uses TRBV29-1 with TRBJ2-1, with 10 bases lining up with TRBD2. Germline V CDR1 and CDR2: SQVTM, ANQGSEA. V trimming: 7 bases; J trimming: 6 bases; junction bases outside the gene matches: 6. The CDR3 has 13 amino acids. The CDR3 loop reads CSASGSMFNEQFF. The CDR3, as DNA: TGCAGCGCTAGCGGGAGCATGTTCAATGAGCAGTTCTTC.

This clone showed up just once. J is TRBJ1-4 and V is TRBV9; D may be TRBD1 (5 bases). Germline CDR1 is SGDLS and CDR2 is YYNGEE. Trimming shortened V by 4 bases and J by 6 bases, and 19 bases separated the two germline ends. This CDR3 contains 16 residues. The CDR3 region has the DNA TGTGCCAGCAGCCCCTATCGACAGTCTAATGATGAAAAACTGTTTTTT. Translation gives CASSPYRQSNDEKLFF.

The V gene is TRBV6-5, the J gene TRBJ1-1; possibly TRBD1 for D (6 bases). Trimming pared 6 bases from V and 9 bases from J, leaving 17 bases between. Germline CDR1 and CDR2: MNHEY and SVGAGI. This CDR3 region has 13 residues. Here the CDR3 reads CASRPGAGKQAFF. In nucleotides, the CDR3 is TGTGCCAGCAGACCGGGGGCAGGGAAGCAAGCTTTCTTT.

The rearrangement uses TRBV6-6 and TRBJ2-5, with 7 bases lining up with TRBD1. The germline CDR1 and CDR2 sequences are MNHNY and SVGAGI (reference sequence). This CDR3 has 14 residues. V was pared by 4 bases and J by 10 bases, with 12 bases of the junction left unmatched. The CDR3 spells CASSFNRDSNYQYF. In DNA, the CDR3 is TGTGCCAGCAGTTTCAACCGGGACAGCAACTACCAGTACTTC.

The chain recombines TRBV15 with TRBJ2-3; 7 nucleotides align to TRBD2. CDR3 length equals 19 residues. After removal of 1 base from V and 2 bases from J, the junction contained 15 bases not matched to a gene. Germline V CDR1 and CDR2: LNHNV, YYDKDF (reference sequence). The CDR3 nucleotides are TGTGCCACCAGCAGAGTAACTAAGGCGCTAGCGGCTCACACAGATACGCAGTATTTT. This encodes CATSRVTKALAAHTDTQYF.

The V and J genes are TRBV11-3 and TRBJ2-1; 11 positions match TRBD2. CDR1 is SGHNT and CDR2 is YENEEA in the germline V gene. With V trimmed by 2 bases and J by 7 bases, 4 bases remained unmatched. This CDR3 has 15 residues. This chain's CDR3 is CASSLSASGRNEQFF. CDR3 nucleotides: TGTGCCAGCAGCTTATCGGCTAGCGGGAGGAATGAGCAGTTCTTC.

The rearrangement joins TRBV5-4 to TRBJ2-2, with TRBD1 matching over 10 bases. This CDR3 comprises 16 residues. Per germline, CDR1 SGHNT and CDR2 YYREEE (reference sequence). V dropped 2 bases and J dropped 6; count of bases not matched to a gene: 7. The CDR3 DNA is TGTGCCAGCAGCTTCGACAGGGGGCGCGTGTCCGGGGAGCTGTTTTTT. Amino acids: CASSFDRGRVSGELFF.

The V and J genes are TRBV7-2 and TRBJ2-5; perhaps TRBD1 as D (5 bases). The CDR3 length is 16 residues. From germline, CDR1 is SGHTA and CDR2 FQGNSA. With 5 bases removed from V and 5 bases from J, the gap between germline ends came to 21 bases. The CDR3 region is CASSRSKPGSQETQYF. The CDR3 DNA reads TGTGCCAGCAGCCGAAGCAAGCCAGGGTCTCAGGAGACCCAGTACTTC.

The V gene is TRBV10-3, the J gene TRBJ2-2, with 13 positions matching TRBD2. This CDR3 contains 17 residues. CDR1 is ENHRY, CDR2 SYGVKD, per germline. With 7 bases clipped from V and 0 bases from J, the junction kept 5 bases outside the gene matches. As DNA, the CDR3 is TGTGCCATCACCGCAGGACTAGCGGGAGCGAACACCGGGGAGCTGTTTTTT. It encodes CAITAGLAGANTGELFF.

V is TRBV9 and J is TRBJ2-1, with 11 bases fitting TRBD2. In germline, CDR1 is SGDLS, CDR2 YYNGEE. Losses at the gene ends were 4 bases for V and 4 bases for J; bases not matched to a gene: 7. The CDR3 has 16 amino acids. CDR3: CASSSRGTSGYNEQFF. The CDR3 DNA sequence: TGTGCCAGCAGCTCCAGGGGGACTAGCGGTTACAATGAGCAGTTCTTC.

The chain is built from TRBV5-1 and TRBJ1-5; 7 nucleotides match TRBD1. There are 15 residues in the CDR3. The germline V gene has CDR1 SGHRS and CDR2 YFSETQ. After removal of 1 base from V and 5 bases from J, the junction contained 6 bases not matched to a gene. CDR3 loop: CASSLTGDLDQPQHF. The CDR3 region has the DNA TGCGCCAGCAGCTTGACAGGGGATTTAGATCAGCCCCAGCATTTT.